This record looks at one T cell receptor (beta chain) sequence and its context. Its antigen is not known. PBMCs were cryopreserved, and roughly 2 micrograms of genomic DNA from them went into TCR beta libraries. Germline V gene lookup returns CDR1 SGHNT and CDR2 YENEEA. The CDR3 extends over 17 amino acids. J gave up 1 base and V 5 bases, and 13 bases lay outside the gene matches. Sequencing sought depths of 1 in 200,000 to 1 in 1 million T cells. The method was immunoSEQ multiplex PCR; TCRdb's version includes in-frame clones alone and lacks a portion of them. This table holds around 140,000 clones, 80% found once. This sample is drawn from a study of cytotoxic CD8 clonotypes in ibrutinib-treated CLL. On the study more broadly: Treatment had run for a median about 11 months, range 6 to 36, when response samples were taken.

General study results and limits: Clonality was elevated at ibrutinib response and had returned toward baseline at progression.

The gene calls are TRBV11-3 and TRBJ2-7; 8 positions match TRBD2. Sequenced here: PBMCs, sampled after 36 months of ibrutinib treatment. The TCR comes from a human donor with chronic lymphocytic leukemia. CDR3 sequence (DNA): TGTGCCAGCAGCGATCCCCGGGGTAGCGGGGTTTCCTACGAGCAGTACTTC. Translating gives CASSDPRGSGVSYEQYF.